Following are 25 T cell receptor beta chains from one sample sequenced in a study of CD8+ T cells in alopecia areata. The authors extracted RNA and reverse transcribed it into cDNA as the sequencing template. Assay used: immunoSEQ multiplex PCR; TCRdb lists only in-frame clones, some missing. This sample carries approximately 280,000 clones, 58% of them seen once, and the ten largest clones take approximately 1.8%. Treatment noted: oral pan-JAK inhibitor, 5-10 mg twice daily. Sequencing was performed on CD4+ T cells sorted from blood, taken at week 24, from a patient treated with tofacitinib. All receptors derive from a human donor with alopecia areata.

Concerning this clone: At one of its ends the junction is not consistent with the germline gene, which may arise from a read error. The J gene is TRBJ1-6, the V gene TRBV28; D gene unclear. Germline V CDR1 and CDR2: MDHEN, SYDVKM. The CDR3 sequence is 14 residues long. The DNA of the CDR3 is TGTGCCAGCAGTTTGGGAAAGGATAATTCACCCCCCCACTTT. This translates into CASSLGKDNSPPHF.

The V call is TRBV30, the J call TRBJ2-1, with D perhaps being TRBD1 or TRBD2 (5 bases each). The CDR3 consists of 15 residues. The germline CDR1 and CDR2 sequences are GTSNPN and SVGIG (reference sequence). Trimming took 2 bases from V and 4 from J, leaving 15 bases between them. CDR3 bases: TGTGCCTGGAGTTTAGGGGCTAGCAATTACAATGAGCAGTTCTTC. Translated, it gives CAWSLGASNYNEQFF.

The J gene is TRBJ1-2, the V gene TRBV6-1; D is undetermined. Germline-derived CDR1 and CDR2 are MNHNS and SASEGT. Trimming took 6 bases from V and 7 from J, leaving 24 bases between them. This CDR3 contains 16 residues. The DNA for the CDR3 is TGTGCCAGCAGAGAACCGGGATCTAAACGGTGGAGTGGCTACACCTTC. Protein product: CASREPGSKRWSGYTF.

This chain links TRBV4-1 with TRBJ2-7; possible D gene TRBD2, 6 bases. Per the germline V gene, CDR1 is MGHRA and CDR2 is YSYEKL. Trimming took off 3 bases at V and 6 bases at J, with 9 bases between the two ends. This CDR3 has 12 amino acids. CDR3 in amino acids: CASSHAGGEQYF. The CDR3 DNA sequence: TGCGCCAGCAGCCACGCCGGGGGCGAGCAGTACTTC.

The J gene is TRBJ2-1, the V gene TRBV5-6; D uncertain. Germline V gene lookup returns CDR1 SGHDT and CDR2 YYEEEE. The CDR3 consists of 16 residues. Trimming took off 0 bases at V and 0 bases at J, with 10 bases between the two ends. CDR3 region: CASSLANSNSYNEQFF. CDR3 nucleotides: TGTGCCAGCAGCTTGGCCAACAGTAACTCCTACAATGAGCAGTTCTTC.

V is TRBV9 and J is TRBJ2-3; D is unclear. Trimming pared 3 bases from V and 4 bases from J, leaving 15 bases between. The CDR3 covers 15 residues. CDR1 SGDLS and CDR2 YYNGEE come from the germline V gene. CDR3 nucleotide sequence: TGTGCCAGCAGCGCCGCGACTCATTCTGCAGATACGCAGTATTTT. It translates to CASSAATHSADTQYF.

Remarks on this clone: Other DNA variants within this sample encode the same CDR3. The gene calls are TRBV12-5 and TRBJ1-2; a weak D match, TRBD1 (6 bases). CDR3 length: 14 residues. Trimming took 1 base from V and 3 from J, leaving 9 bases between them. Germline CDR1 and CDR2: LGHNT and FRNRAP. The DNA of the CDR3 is TGTGCTAGTGGTTTGGACAGGGTGGACTATGGCTACACCTTC. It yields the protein CASGLDRVDYGYTF.

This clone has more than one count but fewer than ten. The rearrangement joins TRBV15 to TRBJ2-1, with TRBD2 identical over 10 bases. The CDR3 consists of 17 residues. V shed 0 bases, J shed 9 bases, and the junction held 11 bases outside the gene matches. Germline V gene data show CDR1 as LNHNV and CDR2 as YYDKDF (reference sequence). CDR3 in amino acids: CATSRESGGAFGTEQFF. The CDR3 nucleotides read TGTGCCACCAGCAGAGAAAGCGGGGGGGCCTTCGGTACTGAGCAGTTCTTC.

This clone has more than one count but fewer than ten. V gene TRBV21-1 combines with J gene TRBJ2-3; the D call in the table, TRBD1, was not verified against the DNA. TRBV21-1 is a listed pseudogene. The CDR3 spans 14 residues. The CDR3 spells CASSTRQGLDTQYF. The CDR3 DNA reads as TGTGCCAGCAGCACCCGACAGGGTTTGGATACGCAGTATTTT.

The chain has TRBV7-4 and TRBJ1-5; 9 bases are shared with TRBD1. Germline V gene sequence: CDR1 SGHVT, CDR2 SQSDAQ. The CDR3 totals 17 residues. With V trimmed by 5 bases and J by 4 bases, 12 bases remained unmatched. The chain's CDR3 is CASSPAWDRVLNQPQHF. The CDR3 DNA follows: TGTGCCAGCAGCCCCGCTTGGGACAGGGTTCTAAATCAGCCCCAGCATTTT.

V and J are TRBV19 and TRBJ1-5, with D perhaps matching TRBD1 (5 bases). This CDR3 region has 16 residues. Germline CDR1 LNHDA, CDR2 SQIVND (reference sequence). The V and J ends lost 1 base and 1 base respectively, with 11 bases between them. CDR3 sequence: CASSIVKRGSNQPQHF. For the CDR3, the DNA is TGTGCCAGTAGTATAGTGAAACGGGGGAGCAATCAGCCCCAGCATTTT.

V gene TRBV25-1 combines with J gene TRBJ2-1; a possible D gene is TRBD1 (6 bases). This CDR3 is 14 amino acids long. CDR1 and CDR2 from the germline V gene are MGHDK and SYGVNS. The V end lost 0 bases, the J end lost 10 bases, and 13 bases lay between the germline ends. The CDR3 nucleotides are TGTGCCAGCAGTGAATATATACAGGGTGGGGAGCAGTTCTTC. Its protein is CASSEYIQGGEQFF. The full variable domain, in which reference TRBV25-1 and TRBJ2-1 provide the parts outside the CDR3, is EADIYQTPRYLVIGTGKKITLECSQTMGHDKMYWYQQDPGMELHLIHYSYGVNSTEKGDLSSESTVSRIRTEHFPLTLESARPSHTSQYLCASSEYIQGGEQFFGPGTRLTVL.

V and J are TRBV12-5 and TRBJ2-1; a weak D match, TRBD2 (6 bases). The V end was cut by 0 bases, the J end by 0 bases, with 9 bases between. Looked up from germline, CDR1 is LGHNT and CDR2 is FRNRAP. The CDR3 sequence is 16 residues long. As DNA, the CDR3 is TGTGCTAGTGGTTTGGTACTGGGGGGCTCCTACAATGAGCAGTTCTTC. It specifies CASGLVLGGSYNEQFF.

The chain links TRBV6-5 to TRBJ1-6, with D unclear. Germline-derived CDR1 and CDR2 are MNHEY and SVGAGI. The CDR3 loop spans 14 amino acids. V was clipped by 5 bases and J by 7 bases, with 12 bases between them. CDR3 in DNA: TGTGCCAGCAGTCAAACAGATGAAAATTCACCCCTCCACTTT. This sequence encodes CASSQTDENSPLHF.

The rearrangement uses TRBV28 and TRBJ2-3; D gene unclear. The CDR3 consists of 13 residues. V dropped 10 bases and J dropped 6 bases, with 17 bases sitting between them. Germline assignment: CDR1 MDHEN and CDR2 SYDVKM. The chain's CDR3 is CAISRPGSDTQYF. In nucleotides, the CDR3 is TGTGCCATATCCCGACCCGGGTCTGATACGCAGTATTTT.

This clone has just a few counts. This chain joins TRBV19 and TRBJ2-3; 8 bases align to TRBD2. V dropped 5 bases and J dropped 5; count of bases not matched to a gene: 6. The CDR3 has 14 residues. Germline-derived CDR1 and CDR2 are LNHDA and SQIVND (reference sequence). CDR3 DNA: TGTGCCAGTAGTGCCGGGGGGGCCGGAGATACGCAGTATTTT. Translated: CASSAGGAGDTQYF.

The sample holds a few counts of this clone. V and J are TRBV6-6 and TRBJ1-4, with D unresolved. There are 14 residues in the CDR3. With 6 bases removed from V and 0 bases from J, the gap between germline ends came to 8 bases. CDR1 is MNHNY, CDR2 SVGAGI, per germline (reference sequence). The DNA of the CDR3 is TGTGCCAGCAGAAAACTTGCAACTAATGAAAAACTGTTTTTT. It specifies CASRKLATNEKLFF.

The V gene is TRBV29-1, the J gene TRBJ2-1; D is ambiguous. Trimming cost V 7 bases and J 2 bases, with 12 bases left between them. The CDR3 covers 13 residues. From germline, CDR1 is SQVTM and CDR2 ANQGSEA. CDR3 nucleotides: TGCAGCGCTAGGGCTGCCACCTACAATGAGCAGTTCTTC. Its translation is CSARAATYNEQFF.

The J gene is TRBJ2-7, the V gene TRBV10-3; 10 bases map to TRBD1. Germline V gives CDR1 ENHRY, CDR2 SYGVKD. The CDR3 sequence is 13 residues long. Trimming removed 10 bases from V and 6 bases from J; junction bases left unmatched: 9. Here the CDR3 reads CASLGGQGREQYF. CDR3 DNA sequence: TGTGCCAGCTTAGGGGGACAGGGGCGCGAGCAGTACTTC.

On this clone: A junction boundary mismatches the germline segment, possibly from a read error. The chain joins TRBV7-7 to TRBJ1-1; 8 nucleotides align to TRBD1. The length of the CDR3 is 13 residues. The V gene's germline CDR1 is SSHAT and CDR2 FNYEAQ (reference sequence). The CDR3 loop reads CASSPRGPTEAFF. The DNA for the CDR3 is TGTGCTAGCAGCCCCAGGGGGCCCACTGAAGCTTTCTTT. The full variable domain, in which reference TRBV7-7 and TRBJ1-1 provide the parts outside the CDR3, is GAGVSQSPRYKVTKRGQDVTLRCDPISSHATLYWYQQALGQGPEFLTYFNYEAQPDKSGLPSDRFSAERPEGSISTLTIQRTEQRDSAMYRCASSPRGPTEAFFGQGTRLTVV.

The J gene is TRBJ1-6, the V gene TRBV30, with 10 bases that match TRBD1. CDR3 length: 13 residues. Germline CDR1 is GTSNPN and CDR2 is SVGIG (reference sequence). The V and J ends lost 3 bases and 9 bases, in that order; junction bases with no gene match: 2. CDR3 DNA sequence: TGTGCCTGGAGAAGGACAGGGGGTTCACCCCTCCACTTT. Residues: CAWRRTGGSPLHF.

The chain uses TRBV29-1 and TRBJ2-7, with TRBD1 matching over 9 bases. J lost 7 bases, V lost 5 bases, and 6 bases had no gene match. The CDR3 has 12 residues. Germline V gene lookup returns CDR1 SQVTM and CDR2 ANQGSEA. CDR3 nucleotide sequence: TGCAGCGTTCCACAGGGGGCTCGGGAGCAGTACTTC. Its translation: CSVPQGAREQYF.

This chain's CDR3 is CASSVAIRVTDTQYF. CDR3 coding DNA: TGTGCCAGCAGCGTAGCTATACGGGTCACAGATACGCAGTATTTT. The chain links TRBV9 to TRBJ2-3; the D is unclear. The CDR3 is made up of 15 amino acids. Looked up from germline, CDR1 is SGDLS and CDR2 is YYNGEE. V lost 0 bases to trimming and J lost 2 bases, with 10 bases between them.

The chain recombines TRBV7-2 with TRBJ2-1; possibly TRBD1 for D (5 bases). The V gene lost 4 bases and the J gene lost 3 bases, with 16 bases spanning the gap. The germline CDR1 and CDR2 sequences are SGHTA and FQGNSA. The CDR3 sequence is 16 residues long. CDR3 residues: CASSSSISDSYNEQFF. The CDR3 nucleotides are TGTGCCAGCAGCTCCTCCATATCCGACAGCTACAATGAGCAGTTCTTC.

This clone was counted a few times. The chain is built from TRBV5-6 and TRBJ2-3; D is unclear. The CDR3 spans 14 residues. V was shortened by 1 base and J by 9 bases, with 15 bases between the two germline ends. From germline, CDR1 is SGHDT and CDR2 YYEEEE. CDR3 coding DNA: TGTGCCAGCAGCTTGCACGGGCTAAGGGTGACGCAGTATTTT. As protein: CASSLHGLRVTQYF.